These T cell receptor beta chains were read from a single sample in a study of blood T cell repertoires in COVID-19. TCRdb's copy holds only in-frame clones and misses some; the assay was immunoSEQ multiplex PCR. Among 300,000 to 350,000 clones, around 88% were seen once, and the ten largest hold approximately 1.8%. The source material was peripheral blood. These TCRs come from a young woman with COVID-19, enrolled during active disease. CDR3s include the opening cysteine and the closing phenylalanine or tryptophan. The D gene is left open where the match is weak. The size of a clone is reported for some rows only, either as once, few or many, or as a class for expanded clones.

J	D	size	V	DNA	CDR3
TRBJ1-5	NA	few	TRBV19	TGTGCCAGTAGTACAGGACAGCCACAGTATAGCAATCAGCCCCAGCATTTT	CASSTGQPQYSNQPQHF
TRBJ1-2	TRBD1	few	TRBV19	TGTGCCAGTAGTATAGGGGGGACAGGGGAACATGGCTACACCTTC	CASSIGGTGEHGYTF
TRBJ2-1	NA	NA	TRBV6-1	TGTGCCAGCAGTGAAGAGACTAACGAGCAGTTCTTC	CASSEETNEQFF
TRBJ2-3	TRBD1	NA	TRBV24-1	TGTGCCACCAGTGATCCCGCCGGGACAGGGATTGGGGACACAGATACGCAGTATTTT	CATSDPAGTGIGDTDTQYF
TRBJ2-2	TRBD1	NA	TRBV6-5	TGTGCCAGGATATTACGAGACAGGGCGACCGGGGAGCTGTTTTTT	CARILRDRATGELFF
TRBJ1-1	NA	NA	TRBV7-9	TGTGCCAGCAGCGTGGACAGAAATGAAGCTTTCTTT	CASSVDRNEAFF
TRBJ1-5	NA	NA	TRBV15	TGTGCCACCAGCAGAGCTAAGATACTAGGGCAGCCCCAGCATTTT	CATSRAKILGQPQHF
TRBJ2-1	TRBD1	NA	TRBV29-1	TGCAGCGTTGGGGGACAGCGCGCCTTCTACAATGAGCAGTTCTTC	CSVGGQRAFYNEQFF
TRBJ2-3	TRBD1	NA	TRBV4-1	TGCGCCAGCAGTCCCGGGACAGGGCCCACGGATTTT	CASSPGTGPTDF
TRBJ1-2	NA	NA	TRBV6-5	TGTGCCAGCATTCAGGGGTATGGCTACACCTTC	CASIQGYGYTF
TRBJ2-7	NA	NA	TRBV7-9	TGTGCCAGCAGCGCGCGGGACAGTTCGGTGCAGTACTTC	CASSARDSSVQYF
TRBJ1-1	NA	NA	TRBV12-3/TRBV12-4	TGTGCCAGCGGGGGGGGCCCCACTGAAGCTTTCTTT	CASGGGPTEAFF
TRBJ2-1	TRBD2	NA	TRBV19	TGTGCCAGTAGCCCGACTAGCGGGGGGGGTAATGAGCAGTTCTTC	CASSPTSGGGNEQFF
TRBJ2-6	NA	NA	TRBV6-5	TGTGCCAGCAACCCCGGACAGTCTGGGGCCAACGTCCTGACTTTC	CASNPGQSGANVLTF
TRBJ2-7	TRBD1	NA	TRBV3-1/TRBV3-2	TGTGCCAGCAGCCTCCCAGACAGGGTTGCCTACGAGCAGTACTTC	CASSLPDRVAYEQYF
TRBJ1-2	TRBD1	NA	TRBV27	TGTGCCAGCAGTCGAAAGGACAGGCCCGCCTATGGCTACACCTTC	CASSRKDRPAYGYTF
TRBJ1-5	TRBD1	NA	TRBV19	TGTGCCAGTAGTACTGGGGACAGGGGCTTTGGGCAGCCCCAGCATTTT	CASSTGDRGFGQPQHF
TRBJ2-1	TRBD1	NA	TRBV4-1	TGCGCCAGCAGCCAAGACCCGGGACAGGTTTTTGAGCAGTTCTTC	CASSQDPGQVFEQFF
TRBJ1-6	NA	NA	TRBV5-1	TGCGCCAGCAGCTCGGGGGCGGGGGCCTCACCCCTCCACTTT	CASSSGAGASPLHF
TRBJ2-2	NA	once	TRBV5-1	TGCGCCAGCAGCTTGGGGGCGACCGGGGAGCTGTTTTTT	CASSLGATGELFF
TRBJ2-2	NA	NA	TRBV19	TGTGCCAGTAGGGTAGGGGGAGCGAACACCGGGGAGCTGTTTTTT	CASRVGGANTGELFF
TRBJ2-1	TRBD2	NA	TRBV18	TGTGCCAGCTCACCCATTTTCAAAAAGCGGGGGCCTGACAATGAGCAGTTCTTC	CASSPIFKKRGPDNEQFF
TRBJ2-2	TRBD2	few	TRBV2	TGTGCCAGCAGTGGGACTAGCGTCGGGGAGCTGTTTTTT	CASSGTSVGELFF
TRBJ2-7	TRBD1	NA	TRBV29-1	TGCAGCGTAATGGGCCGGGGGACAGGGGTGGCCGAGCAGTACTTC	CSVMGRGTGVAEQYF
TRBJ1-2	NA	few	TRBV6-5	TGTGCCAGCAGTTCAGGGCCCCAAGCAGGCTATGGCTACACCTTC	CASSSGPQAGYGYTF
TRBJ2-3	NA	NA	TRBV18	TGTGCCAGCTCACCACTACAGGGAACAGATACGCAGTATTTT	CASSPLQGTDTQYF
TRBJ1-1	TRBD1	NA	TRBV19	TGTGCCAGTAGTAGGTCATCAGGGGGGAACACTGAAGCTTTCTTT	CASSRSSGGNTEAFF
TRBJ1-2	TRBD1	NA	TRBV5-1	TGCGCCAGCAGCTTCTTGGTCGGAAACAGGGGACACGGCTACACCTTC	CASSFLVGNRGHGYTF
TRBJ2-1	NA	once	TRBV5-8	TGTGCCAGCAGCCCGTCGGACTTTATCTACTCCTACAATGAGCAGTTCTTC	CASSPSDFIYSYNEQFF
TRBJ1-4	NA	NA	TRBV18	TGTGCCAGCTCACCACTCGTCAGAACACCAACTAATGAAAAACTGTTTTTT	CASSPLVRTPTNEKLFF
TRBJ1-2	NA	NA	TRBV10-3	TGTGCCATCAGTGACGGGGGAGAAGATGGCTACACCTTC	CAISDGGEDGYTF
TRBJ2-5	NA	NA	TRBV5-1	TGCGCCAGCAGCTTGTCCCCCGGAGACCAAGAGACCCAGTACTTC	CASSLSPGDQETQYF
TRBJ1-5	NA	NA	TRBV5-5	TGTGCCAGCAGCTTTTTACAGGACAATCAGCCCCAGCATTTT	CASSFLQDNQPQHF
TRBJ1-2	NA	NA	TRBV6-1	TGTGCCAGCAGTGAAGGTGGGGCCAACTATGGCTACACCTTC	CASSEGGANYGYTF
TRBJ2-2	NA	NA	TRBV12-5	TGTGCTAGCTACGGGGAGCTGTTTTTT	CASYGELFF
TRBJ1-1	NA	NA	TRBV2	TGTGCCAGCGTCGTACAGGTTAGGGACACTGAAGCTTTCTTT	CASVVQVRDTEAFF
TRBJ1-5	NA	NA	TRBV9	TGTGCCAGCAGCTTAGGACAGATCAATCAGCCCCAGCATTTT	CASSLGQINQPQHF
TRBJ2-1	TRBD2	NA	TRBV5-1	TGCGCCAGCAGCTTTACTAGCGGGAGCTCCTACAATGAGCAGTTCTTC	CASSFTSGSSYNEQFF
TRBJ1-6	TRBD1	NA	TRBV28	TGTGCCAGCACCTCCCCAGGACAGGGGGATAATTCACCCCTCCACTTT	CASTSPGQGDNSPLHF
TRBJ1-6	NA	NA	TRBV6-6	TGTGCCAGCAGTTACTCGACAGGCTATTCACCCCTCCACTTT	CASSYSTGYSPLHF
TRBJ2-3	NA	NA	TRBV7-9	TGTGCCAGCAGCCCAGGTCGGGATACGCAGTATTTT	CASSPGRDTQYF
TRBJ2-7	NA	NA	TRBV4-3	TGCGCCAGCAGCCAAGCCGTAAACCGGGGGATCCCTGACGAGCAGTACTTC	CASSQAVNRGIPDEQYF
TRBJ1-2	TRBD1	NA	TRBV29-1	TGCAGCGCCTTCCCGACAGGGGTCTATGGCTACACCTTC	CSAFPTGVYGYTF
TRBJ1-2	NA	NA	TRBV19	TGTGCCAGTAGTGCTCCGGGACACTCGGCGAGCTACACCTTC	CASSAPGHSASYTF
TRBJ1-1	NA	NA	TRBV27	TGTGCCAGCAGTTGGACAGTGAACACTGAAGCTTTCTTT	CASSWTVNTEAFF
TRBJ1-5	NA	NA	TRBV9	TGTGCCAGCAGCTCCGGGGGAGATAGCAATCAGCCCCAGCATTTT	CASSSGGDSNQPQHF
TRBJ2-5	TRBD1	NA	TRBV12-5	TGTGCTAGTGGGGGTGGGACAGAACAAGAGACCCAGTACTTC	CASGGGTEQETQYF
TRBJ1-4	NA	NA	TRBV19	TGTGCCAGTAGTAGGGGGCAGACTAATGAAAAACTGTTTTTT	CASSRGQTNEKLFF
TRBJ1-1	TRBD1	NA	TRBV5-6	TGTGCCAGCAGCGCAGCAGGGGGCTTTGGCACTGAAGCTTTCTTT	CASSAAGGFGTEAFF
TRBJ1-6	NA	once	TRBV5-1	TGCGCCACCTGTTCGGGGTCAGATAATTCACCCCTCCACTTT	CATCSGSDNSPLHF
TRBJ2-7	TRBD2	NA	TRBV27	TGTGCCAGCAGGTCTAGCGGGGAGCCAAGGCCCTACGAGCAGTACTTC	CASRSSGEPRPYEQYF
TRBJ1-2	TRBD1	NA	TRBV5-1	TGCGCCAGCCGAGGGGACAGGACTAACTATGGCTACACCTTC	CASRGDRTNYGYTF